Listed below are T cell receptor beta chains from one sample, sequenced in a study of response to subunit inactivated influenza vaccine. In TCRdb, the RT-PCR reads were re-called with MiXCR into one record per CDR3 protein. The table has more than 550,000 distinct CDR3 sequences, 12% seen once; the top ten hold approximately 10%. The sample was PBMCs from blood, taken on the day of vaccination. The receptors were gathered from a man in his fifties or sixties who received an inactivated influenza vaccine. CDR3s include the opening cysteine and the closing phenylalanine or tryptophan. The order of the fields is V gene, clone size, D gene, J gene, CDR3 protein, CDR3 DNA. The D gene is left open where the match is weak. Size is omitted from some rows. Given values are once, few, many or a class for expanded clones.

V: TRBV12-3/TRBV12-4; size: .; D: .; J: TRBJ1-3; CDR3: CASAHPRGRSGNTIYF; DNA: TGTGCCAGCGCCCACCCCCGGGGCCGATCTGGAAACACCATATATTTT
V: TRBV12-3/TRBV12-4; size: many; D: .; J: TRBJ2-7; CDR3: CASSFRVSYEQYF; DNA: TGTGCCAGCAGTTTTCGGGTCTCCTACGAGCAGTACTTC
V: TRBV20-1; size: many; D: .; J: TRBJ1-5; CDR3: CSARDIYSNQPQHF; DNA: TGCAGTGCTAGGGACATCTATAGCAATCAGCCCCAGCATTTT
V: TRBV10-3; size: .; D: .; J: TRBJ2-7; CDR3: CAIKGTGFYEQYF; DNA: TGTGCCATCAAGGGGACGGGATTCTACGAGCAGTACTTC
V: TRBV18; size: few; D: TRBD1; J: TRBJ2-1; CDR3: CASSPRDRANEQFF; DNA: TGTGCCAGCTCACCACGGGACAGGGCCAATGAGCAGTTCTTC
V: TRBV20-1; size: .; D: .; J: TRBJ2-4; CDR3: CSARPGQNIQYF; DNA: TGCAGTGCTAGGCCGGGACAAAACATTCAGTACTTC
V: TRBV4-3; size: many; D: .; J: TRBJ2-3; CDR3: CASSQRPDTDTQYF; DNA: TGCGCCAGCAGCCAAAGACCGGACACAGATACGCAGTATTTT
V: TRBV20-1; size: few; D: .; J: TRBJ2-3; CDR3: CGRRRTGVLTDTQYF; DNA: TGCGGCCGCCGCAGAACGGGGGTTCTCACAGATACGCAGTATTTT
V: TRBV12-3/TRBV12-4; size: few; D: TRBD2; J: TRBJ2-1; CDR3: CASSRTSGGRYNEQFF; DNA: TGTGCCAGCAGCAGGACTAGCGGGGGCCGTTACAATGAGCAGTTCTTC
V: TRBV2; size: few; D: TRBD2; J: TRBJ2-3; CDR3: CASSVSGGPRDTQYF; DNA: TGTGCCAGCAGTGTTAGCGGGGGGCCTCGTGATACGCAGTATTTT
V: TRBV6-1; size: few; D: .; J: TRBJ2-5; CDR3: CASIRRDSKQETQYF; DNA: TGTGCCAGCATACGGCGGGACAGTAAACAAGAGACCCAGTACTTC
V: TRBV7-2; size: .; D: TRBD1; J: TRBJ2-7; CDR3: CASSRPGQGIKQYF; DNA: TGTGCCAGCAGCCGGCCGGGACAGGGGATCAAGCAGTACTTC
V: TRBV12-3/TRBV12-4; size: many; D: .; J: TRBJ1-2; CDR3: CASSLRQSYGYTF; DNA: TGTGCCAGCAGTTTACGGCAGAGCTATGGCTACACCTTC
V: TRBV28; size: .; D: .; J: TRBJ1-6; CDR3: CASSLSGSNSPLHF; DNA: TGTGCCAGCAGTTTATCAGGGTCTAATTCACCCCTCCACTTT
V: TRBV12-3/TRBV12-4; size: many; D: .; J: TRBJ1-1; CDR3: CASSPTGGGYTEAFF; DNA: TGTGCCAGCAGTCCGACGGGGGGGGGTTACACTGAAGCTTTCTTT
V: TRBV7-2; size: many; D: TRBD2; J: TRBJ2-3; CDR3: CASSRTSGGSTDTQYF; DNA: TGTGCCAGCAGCAGGACTAGCGGGGGTAGCACAGATACGCAGTATTTT
V: TRBV7-9; size: many; D: .; J: TRBJ2-5; CDR3: CASSQDGRETQYF; DNA: TGTGCCAGCAGCCAAGATGGGAGGGAGACCCAGTACTTC
V: TRBV20-1; size: once; D: .; J: TRBJ2-7; CDR3: CSASRLRDKTYEQYF; DNA: TGCAGTGCTAGTCGATTGCGGGACAAGACCTACGAGCAGTACTTC
V: TRBV12-3/TRBV12-4; size: many; D: .; J: TRBJ2-2; CDR3: CASSPERTGELFF; DNA: TGTGCCAGCAGCCCCGAGCGGACCGGGGAGCTGTTTTTT
V: TRBV2; size: .; D: .; J: TRBJ1-4; CDR3: CASSDILEQGNEKLFF; DNA: TGTGCCAGCAGTGACATCTTGGAGCAGGGCAATGAAAAACTGTTTTTT
V: TRBV25-1; size: many; D: TRBD1; J: TRBJ2-7; CDR3: CASSPRTGGLYEQYF; DNA: TGTGCCAGCAGTCCCCGGACAGGGGGTCTATACGAGCAGTACTTC
V: TRBV5-1; size: .; D: TRBD1; J: TRBJ1-5; CDR3: CASSPGTENQPQHF; DNA: TGCGCCAGCAGCCCTGGGACAGAGAATCAGCCCCAGCATTTT
V: TRBV15; size: .; D: .; J: TRBJ2-3; CDR3: CATSWLVVDTQYF; DNA: TGTGCCACCAGCTGGTTAGTTGTTGATACGCAGTATTTT
V: TRBV7-9; size: .; D: .; J: TRBJ2-7; CDR3: CASTTQAGEQYF; DNA: TGTGCCAGCACCACCCAAGCGGGCGAGCAGTACTTC
V: TRBV2; size: few; D: TRBD1; J: TRBJ2-3; CDR3: CAGATGDDTQYF; DNA: TGTGCCGGAGCCACAGGGGACGATACGCAGTATTTT
V: TRBV3-1; size: .; D: .; J: TRBJ1-6; CDR3: CASSPTGGRNSPLHF; DNA: TGTGCCAGCAGCCCCACCGGGGGGCGTAATTCACCCCTCCACTTT
V: TRBV7-2; size: .; D: .; J: TRBJ1-1; CDR3: CASKNREDAEAFF; DNA: TGTGCCAGCAAAAACCGGGAGGACGCTGAAGCTTTCTTT
V: TRBV19; size: few; D: .; J: TRBJ1-5; CDR3: CASSIGGLSQPQHF; DNA: TGTGCCAGTAGTATTGGGGGGTTGAGTCAGCCCCAGCATTTT
V: TRBV5-1; size: .; D: TRBD1; J: TRBJ2-5; CDR3: CASSRDRSQETQYF; DNA: TGCGCCAGCAGCCGGGACAGGTCCCAAGAGACCCAGTACTTC
V: TRBV5-1; size: few; D: TRBD1; J: TRBJ2-3; CDR3: CASSPGQEQGTQYF; DNA: TGCGCCAGCAGCCCGGGACAGGAGCAGGGTACGCAGTATTTT
V: TRBV6-2/TRBV6-3; size: many; D: .; J: TRBJ1-5; CDR3: CASSLTISNQPQHF; DNA: TGTGCCAGCAGTTTGACCATTAGCAATCAGCCCCAGCATTTT
V: TRBV12-3/TRBV12-4; size: .; D: .; J: TRBJ2-2; CDR3: CASSPEGGELFF; DNA: TGTGCCAGCAGCCCCGAAGGCGGGGAGCTGTTTTTT
V: TRBV4-1; size: .; D: .; J: TRBJ2-7; CDR3: CASSQDPSVPTQQYF; DNA: TGCGCCAGCAGCCAAGATCCTAGCGTCCCTACCCAGCAGTACTTC
V: TRBV7-2; size: few; D: .; J: TRBJ1-2; CDR3: CASSPGLANYGYTF; DNA: TGTGCCAGCAGCCCAGGCTTAGCAAACTATGGCTACACCTTC
V: TRBV20-1; size: .; D: .; J: TRBJ2-3; CDR3: CSARGDPEDTQYF; DNA: TGCAGTGCTAGAGGAGACCCGGAGGACACGCAGTATTTT
V: TRBV6-1; size: few; D: TRBD2; J: TRBJ2-2; CDR3: CASSDRLAGPNTGELFF; DNA: TGTGCCAGCAGTGACCGACTAGCGGGACCGAACACCGGGGAGCTGTTTTTT
V: TRBV4-1; size: many; D: .; J: TRBJ2-1; CDR3: CASSQPRESSYNEQFF; DNA: TGCGCCAGCAGCCAACCAAGAGAAAGCTCCTACAATGAGCAGTTCTTC
V: TRBV11-2; size: .; D: TRBD2; J: TRBJ2-3; CDR3: CASRGLAGPGRDTQYF; DNA: TGTGCCAGCAGGGGACTAGCGGGCCCGGGGCGTGATACGCAGTATTTT